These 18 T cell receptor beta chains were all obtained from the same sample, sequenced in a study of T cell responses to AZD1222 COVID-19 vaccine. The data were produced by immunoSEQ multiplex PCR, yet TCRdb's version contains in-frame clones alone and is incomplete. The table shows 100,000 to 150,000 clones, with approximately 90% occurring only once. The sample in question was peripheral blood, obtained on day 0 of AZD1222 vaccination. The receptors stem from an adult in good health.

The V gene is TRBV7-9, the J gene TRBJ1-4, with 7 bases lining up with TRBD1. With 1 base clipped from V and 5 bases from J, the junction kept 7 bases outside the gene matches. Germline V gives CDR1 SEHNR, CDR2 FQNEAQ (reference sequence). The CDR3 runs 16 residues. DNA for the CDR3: TGTGCCAGCAGCTTAGTGGCGGCAGGGGGGAATGAAAAACTGTTTTTT. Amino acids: CASSLVAAGGNEKLFF.

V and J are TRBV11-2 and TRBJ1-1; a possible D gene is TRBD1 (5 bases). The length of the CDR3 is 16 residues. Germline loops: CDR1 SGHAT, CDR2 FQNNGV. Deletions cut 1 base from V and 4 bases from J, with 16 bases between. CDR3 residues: CASSLVRGRIATEAFF. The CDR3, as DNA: TGTGCCAGCAGCTTAGTTCGGGGCAGGATCGCCACTGAAGCTTTCTTT.

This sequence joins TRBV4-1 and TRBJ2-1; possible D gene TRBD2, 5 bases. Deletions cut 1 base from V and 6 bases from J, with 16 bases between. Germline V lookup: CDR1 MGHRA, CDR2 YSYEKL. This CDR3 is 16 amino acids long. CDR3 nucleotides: TGCGCCAGCAGCCAAGCCCGCCTCGGGGAGCCCAATGAGCAGTTCTTC. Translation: CASSQARLGEPNEQFF.

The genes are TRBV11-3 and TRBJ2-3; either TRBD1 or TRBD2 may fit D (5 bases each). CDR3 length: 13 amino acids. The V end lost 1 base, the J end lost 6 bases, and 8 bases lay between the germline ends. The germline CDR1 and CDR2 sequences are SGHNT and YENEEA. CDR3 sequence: CASSLGGTDTQYF. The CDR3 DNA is TGTGCCAGCAGCTTAGGAGGGACCGATACGCAGTATTTT.

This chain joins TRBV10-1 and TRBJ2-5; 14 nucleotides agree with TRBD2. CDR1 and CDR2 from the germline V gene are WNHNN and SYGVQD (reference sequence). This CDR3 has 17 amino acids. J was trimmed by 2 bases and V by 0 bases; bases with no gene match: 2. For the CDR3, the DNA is TGCGCCAGCAGTGAGTCGGGACTAGCGGGAGAGCAAGAGACCCAGTACTTC. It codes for CASSESGLAGEQETQYF.

CDR3 in amino acids: CASSETQGRPQHF. Here the CDR3 DNA reads TGTGCCAGCAGCGAAACGCAGGGTCGGCCCCAGCATTTT. The V and J genes are TRBV2 and TRBJ1-5; D possibly corresponds to TRBD1 (5 bases). With 6 bases removed from V and 9 bases from J, the gap between germline ends came to 15 bases. Germline-derived CDR1 and CDR2 are SNHLY and FYNNEI. CDR3 length: 13 residues.

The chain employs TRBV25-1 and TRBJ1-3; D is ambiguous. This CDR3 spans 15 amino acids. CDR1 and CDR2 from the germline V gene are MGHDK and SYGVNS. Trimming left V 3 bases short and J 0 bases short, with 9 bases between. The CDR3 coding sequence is TGTGCCAGCAGTGATCTGCAGGCCTCTGGAAACACCATATATTTT. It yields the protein CASSDLQASGNTIYF. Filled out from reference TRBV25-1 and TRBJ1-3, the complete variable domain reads EADIYQTPRYLVIGTGKKITLECSQTMGHDKMYWYQQDPGMELHLIHYSYGVNSTEKGDLSSESTVSRIRTEHFPLTLESARPSHTSQYLCASSDLQASGNTIYFGEGSWLTVV.

CDR3 loop: CASSSGQANEKLFF. The DNA of the CDR3 is TGTGCCAGCAGTTCGGGACAGGCTAATGAAAAACTGTTTTTT. The chain employs TRBV6-5 and TRBJ1-4; TRBD1 agrees at 8 bases. The CDR3 is 14 amino acids. Trimming took 4 bases from V and 3 from J; bases not matched to a gene: 1. The germline CDR1 and CDR2 sequences are MNHEY and SVGAGI.

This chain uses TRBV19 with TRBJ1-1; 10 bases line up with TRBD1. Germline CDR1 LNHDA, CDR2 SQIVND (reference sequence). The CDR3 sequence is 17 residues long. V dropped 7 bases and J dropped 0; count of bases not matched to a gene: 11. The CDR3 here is CASNRMGQGRMNTEAFF. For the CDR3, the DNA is TGTGCCAGTAATCGAATGGGACAGGGGCGCATGAACACTGAAGCTTTCTTT.

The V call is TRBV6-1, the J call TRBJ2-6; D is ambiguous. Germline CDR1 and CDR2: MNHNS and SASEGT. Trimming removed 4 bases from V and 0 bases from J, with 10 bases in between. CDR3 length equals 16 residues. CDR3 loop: CASSASTGSGANVLTF. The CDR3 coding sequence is TGTGCCAGCAGTGCCTCGACGGGCTCTGGGGCCAACGTCCTGACTTTC.

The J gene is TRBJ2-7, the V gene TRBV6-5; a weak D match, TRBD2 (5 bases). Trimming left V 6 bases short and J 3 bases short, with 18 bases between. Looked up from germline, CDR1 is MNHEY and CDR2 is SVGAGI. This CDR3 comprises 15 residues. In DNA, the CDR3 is TGTGCCAGCAGCTGGACTTCGACAAGTATCTACGAGCAGTACTTC. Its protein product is CASSWTSTSIYEQYF.

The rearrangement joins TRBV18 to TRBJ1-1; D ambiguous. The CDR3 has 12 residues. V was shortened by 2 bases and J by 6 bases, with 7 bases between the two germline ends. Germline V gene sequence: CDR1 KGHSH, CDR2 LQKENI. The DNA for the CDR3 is TGTGCCAGCTCACCAGGAAGGCCTGAAGCTTTCTTT. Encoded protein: CASSPGRPEAFF.

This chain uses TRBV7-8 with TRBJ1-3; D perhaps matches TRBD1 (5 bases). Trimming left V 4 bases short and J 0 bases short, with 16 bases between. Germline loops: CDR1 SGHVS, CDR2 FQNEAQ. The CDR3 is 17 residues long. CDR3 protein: CASSSDYRTLSGNTIYF. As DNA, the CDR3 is TGTGCCAGCAGCTCCGACTACAGGACCCTCTCTGGAAACACCATATATTTT.

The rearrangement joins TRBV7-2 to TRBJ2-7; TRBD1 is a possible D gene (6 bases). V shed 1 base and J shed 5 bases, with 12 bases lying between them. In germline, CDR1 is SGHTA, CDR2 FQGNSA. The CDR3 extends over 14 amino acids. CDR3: CASSLGNRANEQYF. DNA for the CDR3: TGTGCCAGCAGCTTAGGAAACAGGGCCAACGAGCAGTACTTC.

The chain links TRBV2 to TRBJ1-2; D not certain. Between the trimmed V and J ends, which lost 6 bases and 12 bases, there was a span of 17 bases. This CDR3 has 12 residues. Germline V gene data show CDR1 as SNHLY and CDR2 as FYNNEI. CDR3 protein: CASSELGNGHTF. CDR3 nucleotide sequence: TGTGCCAGCAGCGAGTTGGGCAACGGCCACACCTTC.

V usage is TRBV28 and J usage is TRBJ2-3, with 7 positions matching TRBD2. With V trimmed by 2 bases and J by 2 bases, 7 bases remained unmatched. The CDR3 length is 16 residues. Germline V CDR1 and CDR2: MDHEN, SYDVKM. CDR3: CASSLDLADYTDTQYF. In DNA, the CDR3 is TGTGCCAGCAGTTTAGATCTAGCGGATTACACAGATACGCAGTATTTT.

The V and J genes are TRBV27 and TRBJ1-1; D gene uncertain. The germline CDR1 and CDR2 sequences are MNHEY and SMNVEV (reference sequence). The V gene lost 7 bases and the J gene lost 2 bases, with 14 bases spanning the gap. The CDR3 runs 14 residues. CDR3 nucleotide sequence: TGTGCCAGCAATAAGGACGGGAGAAACACTGAAGCTTTCTTT. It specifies CASNKDGRNTEAFF.

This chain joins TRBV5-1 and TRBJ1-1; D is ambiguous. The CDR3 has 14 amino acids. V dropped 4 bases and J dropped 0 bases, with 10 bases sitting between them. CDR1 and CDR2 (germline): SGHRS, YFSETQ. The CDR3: CASSPTALNTEAFF. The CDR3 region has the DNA TGCGCCAGCAGCCCCACAGCCCTGAACACTGAAGCTTTCTTT.